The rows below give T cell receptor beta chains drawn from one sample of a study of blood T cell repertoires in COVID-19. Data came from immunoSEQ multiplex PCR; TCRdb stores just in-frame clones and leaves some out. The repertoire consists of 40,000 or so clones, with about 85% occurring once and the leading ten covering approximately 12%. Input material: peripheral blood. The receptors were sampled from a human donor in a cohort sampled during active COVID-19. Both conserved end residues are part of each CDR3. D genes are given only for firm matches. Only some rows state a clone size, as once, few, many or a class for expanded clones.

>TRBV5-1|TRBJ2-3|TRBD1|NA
CASSSDRGKDTQYF
TGCGCCAGCAGCTCGGACAGGGGGAAAGATACGCAGTATTTT
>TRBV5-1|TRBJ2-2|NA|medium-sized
CASSSGERNTGELFF
TGCGCCAGCAGCTCTGGAGAAAGAAACACCGGGGAGCTGTTTTTT
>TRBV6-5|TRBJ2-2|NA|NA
CASSGRRGTGELFF
TGTGCCAGCTCGGGCAGGCGGGGTACCGGGGAGCTGTTTTTT
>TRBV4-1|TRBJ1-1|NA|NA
CASSPTGGSTEAFF
TGCGCCAGCAGCCCAACGGGGGGGAGCACTGAAGCTTTCTTT
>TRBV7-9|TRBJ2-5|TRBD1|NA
CASSPGTGSQETQYF
TGTGCCAGCAGCCCCGGGACAGGCTCACAAGAGACCCAGTACTTC
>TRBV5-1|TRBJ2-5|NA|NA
CASSRSGARETQYF
TGCGCCAGCAGCCGGAGTGGGGCCCGGGAGACCCAGTACTTC
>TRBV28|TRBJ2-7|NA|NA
CASSPSMGRPGAYEQYF
TGTGCCAGCAGTCCTAGTATGGGGCGCCCTGGGGCCTACGAGCAGTACTTC
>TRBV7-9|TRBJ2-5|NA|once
CASGSQETQYF
TGTGCCTCCGGGTCCCAAGAGACCCAGTACTTC
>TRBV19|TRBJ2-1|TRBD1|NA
CASRSQGASEQFF
TGTGCCAGTAGGTCGCAGGGGGCAAGTGAGCAGTTCTTC
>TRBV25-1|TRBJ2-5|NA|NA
CASSVLGTQYF
TGTGCCAGCAGTGTCCTAGGGACCCAGTACTTC
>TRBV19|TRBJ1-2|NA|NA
CASSNGRVQTNYGYTF
TGTGCCAGTAGCAACGGGAGGGTGCAGACTAACTATGGCTACACCTTC
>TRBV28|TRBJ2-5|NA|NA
CASSPPITGHQETQYF
TGTGCCAGCAGTCCACCCATTACAGGGCATCAAGAGACCCAGTACTTC
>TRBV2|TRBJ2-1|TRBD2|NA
CASRLAGVSYNEQFF
TGTGCCAGCAGACTAGCGGGGGTGTCCTACAATGAGCAGTTCTTC
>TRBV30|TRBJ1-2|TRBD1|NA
CAFAKTGWYGYTF
TGTGCCTTCGCTAAGACAGGGTGGTATGGCTACACCTTC
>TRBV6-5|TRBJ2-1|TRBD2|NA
CASRAGKHNEQFF
TGTGCCAGTCGAGCGGGGAAACACAATGAGCAGTTCTTC
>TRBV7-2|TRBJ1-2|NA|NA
CASSLKVGEGNGYTF
TGTGCCAGCAGCTTAAAAGTAGGGGAGGGGAATGGCTACACCTTC
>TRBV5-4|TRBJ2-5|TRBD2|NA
CASSLVGGGQETQYF
TGTGCCAGCAGCTTAGTGGGGGGGGGACAAGAGACCCAGTACTTC
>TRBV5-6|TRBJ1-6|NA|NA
CASSLDRAPLHF
TGTGCCAGCAGCTTGGACAGGGCTCCCCTCCACTTT
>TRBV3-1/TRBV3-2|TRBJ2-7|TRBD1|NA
CASSLVPGQGAYEQYF
TGTGCCAGCAGCCTCGTCCCGGGACAGGGGGCCTACGAGCAGTACTTC
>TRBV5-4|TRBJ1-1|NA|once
CASSFMGGTEAFF
TGTGCCAGCAGCTTCATGGGGGGCACTGAAGCTTTCTTT
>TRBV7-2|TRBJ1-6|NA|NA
CASSLVWSGSNSPLHF
TGTGCCAGCAGCTTAGTATGGTCAGGTTCGAATTCACCCCTCCACTTT
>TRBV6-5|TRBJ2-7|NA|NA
CASSRDKLYEQYF
TGTGCCAGCAGCCGGGACAAGCTCTACGAGCAGTACTTC
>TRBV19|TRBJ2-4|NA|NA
CASRKGDIQYF
TGTGCCAGTAGGAAAGGGGACATTCAGTACTTC
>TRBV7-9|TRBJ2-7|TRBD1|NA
CASSPWTGGYEQYF
TGTGCCAGCAGCCCGTGGACAGGCGGCTACGAGCAGTACTTC
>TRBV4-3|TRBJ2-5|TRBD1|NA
CASSQKDREGSGPQYF
TGCGCCAGCAGCCAAAAAGACAGGGAAGGATCGGGACCCCAGTACTTC
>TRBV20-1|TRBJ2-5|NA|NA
CSAGRTQYF
TGCAGTGCTGGCAGGACCCAGTACTTC
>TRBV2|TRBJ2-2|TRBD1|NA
CASSVQGHGELFF
TGTGCCAGCAGTGTACAGGGGCACGGGGAGCTGTTTTTT
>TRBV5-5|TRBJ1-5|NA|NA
CASSLAGQTQGQPQHF
TGTGCCAGCAGCTTGGCGGGCCAGACTCAGGGTCAGCCCCAGCATTTT
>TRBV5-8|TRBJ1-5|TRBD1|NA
CASSPGQGNQPQHF
TGTGCCAGCAGCCCGGGACAGGGCAATCAGCCCCAGCATTTT
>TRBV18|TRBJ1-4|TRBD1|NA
CASSPGQNNEKLFF
TGTGCCAGCTCACCGGGACAGAATAATGAAAAACTGTTTTTT
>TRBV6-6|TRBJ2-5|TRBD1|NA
CASRGPRTGGGETQYF
TGTGCCAGCAGGGGACCCCGGACAGGGGGCGGAGAGACCCAGTACTTC
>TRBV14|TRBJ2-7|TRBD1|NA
CASSRDRDRGADVYEQYF
TGTGCCAGCAGCCGAGACCGGGACAGGGGGGCGGATGTCTACGAGCAGTACTTC
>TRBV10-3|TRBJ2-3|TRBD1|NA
CAMGTGNIADTQYF
TGTGCCATGGGGACAGGGAATATCGCAGATACGCAGTATTTT
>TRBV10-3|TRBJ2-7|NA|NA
CAMAAQTLYEQYF
TGTGCCATGGCGGCCCAGACCCTCTACGAGCAGTACTTC
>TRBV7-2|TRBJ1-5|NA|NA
CASSLVGGQPQHF
TGTGCCAGCAGCTTAGTTGGCGGTCAGCCCCAGCATTTT
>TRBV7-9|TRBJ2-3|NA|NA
CATDKASTDTQYF
TGTGCCACGGACAAAGCTAGCACAGATACGCAGTATTTT
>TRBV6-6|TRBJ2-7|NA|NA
CASRLLDSDEQYF
TGTGCCAGCAGGCTCCTCGACAGTGACGAGCAGTACTTC
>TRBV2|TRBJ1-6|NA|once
CASSGQGNNNSPLHF
TGTGCCAGCAGCGGTCAGGGTAACAATAATTCACCCCTCCACTTT
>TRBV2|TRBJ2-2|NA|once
CASSEWRANTGELFF
TGTGCCAGCAGTGAGTGGAGGGCCAACACCGGGGAGCTGTTTTTT
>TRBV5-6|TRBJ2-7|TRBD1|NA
CASSFWGQGYEQYF
TGTGCCAGCAGCTTTTGGGGACAGGGGTACGAGCAGTACTTC
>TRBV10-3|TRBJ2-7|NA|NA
CAISGQGYEQYF
TGTGCCATCAGTGGGCAGGGCTACGAGCAGTACTTC
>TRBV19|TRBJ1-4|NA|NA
CASSIRGVDFGEKLFF
TGTGCCAGTAGTATCCGAGGAGTGGACTTCGGGGAAAAACTGTTTTTT
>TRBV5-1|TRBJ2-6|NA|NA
CASSLEGRVNGANVLTF
TGCGCCAGCAGCTTGGAGGGCAGGGTGAATGGGGCCAACGTCCTGACTTTC
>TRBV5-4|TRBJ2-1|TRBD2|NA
CASIAGVPCEFF
TGTGCCAGCATAGCGGGAGTTCCCTGTGAGTTCTTC
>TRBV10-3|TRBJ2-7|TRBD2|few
CASRTSRSYEQYF
TGTGCCTCACGGACTAGCAGAAGCTACGAGCAGTACTTC